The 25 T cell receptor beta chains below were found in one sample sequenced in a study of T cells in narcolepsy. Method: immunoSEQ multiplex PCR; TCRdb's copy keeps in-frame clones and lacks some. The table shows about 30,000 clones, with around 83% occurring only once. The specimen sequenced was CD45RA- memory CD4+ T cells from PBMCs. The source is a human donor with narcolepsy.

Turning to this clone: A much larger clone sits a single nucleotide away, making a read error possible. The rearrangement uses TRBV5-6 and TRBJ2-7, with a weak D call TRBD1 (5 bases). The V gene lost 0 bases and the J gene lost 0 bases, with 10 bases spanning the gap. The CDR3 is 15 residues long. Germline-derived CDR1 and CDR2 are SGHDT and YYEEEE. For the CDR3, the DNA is TGTGCCAGCAGCTTGGTTCAGGGCAGCTCCTACGAGCAGTACTTC. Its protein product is CASSLVQGSSYEQYF.

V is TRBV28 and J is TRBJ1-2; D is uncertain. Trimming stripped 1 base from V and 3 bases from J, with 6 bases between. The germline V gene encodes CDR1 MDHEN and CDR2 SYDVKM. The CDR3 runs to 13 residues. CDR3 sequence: CASSLFRDYGYTF. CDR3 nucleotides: TGTGCCAGCAGTTTATTTCGGGACTATGGCTACACCTTC.

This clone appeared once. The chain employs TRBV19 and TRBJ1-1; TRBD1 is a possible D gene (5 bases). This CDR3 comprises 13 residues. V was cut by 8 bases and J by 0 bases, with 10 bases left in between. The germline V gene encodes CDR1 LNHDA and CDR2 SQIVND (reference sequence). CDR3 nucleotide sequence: TGTGCCAGTTGGGACGGAGTGAACACTGAAGCTTTCTTT. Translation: CASWDGVNTEAFF. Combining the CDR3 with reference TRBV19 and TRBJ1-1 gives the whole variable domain DGGITQSPKYLFRKEGQNVTLSCEQNLNHDAMYWYRQDPGQGLRLIYYSQIVNDFQKGDIAEGYSVSREKKESFPLTVTSAQKNPTAFYLCASWDGVNTEAFFGQGTRLTVV.

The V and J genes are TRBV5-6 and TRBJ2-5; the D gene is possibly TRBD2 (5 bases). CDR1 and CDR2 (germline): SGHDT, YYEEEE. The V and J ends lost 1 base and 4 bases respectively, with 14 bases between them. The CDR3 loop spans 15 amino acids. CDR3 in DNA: TGTGCCAGCAGCTTGAATCCCCTAGCTGGAGAGACCCAGTACTTC. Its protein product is CASSLNPLAGETQYF. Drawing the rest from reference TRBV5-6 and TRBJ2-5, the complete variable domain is DAGVTQSPTHLIKTRGQQVTLRCSPKSGHDTVSWYQQALGQGPQFIFQYYEEEERQRGNFPDRFSGHQFPNYSSELNVNALLLGDSALYLCASSLNPLAGETQYFGPGTRLLVL.

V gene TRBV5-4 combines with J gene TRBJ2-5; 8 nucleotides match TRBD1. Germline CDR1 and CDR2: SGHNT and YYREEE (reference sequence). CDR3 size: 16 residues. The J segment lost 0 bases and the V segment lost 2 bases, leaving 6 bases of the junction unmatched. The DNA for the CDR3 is TGTGCCAGCAGCTTCCGGACAGGGCCTTACCAAGAGACCCAGTACTTC. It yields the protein CASSFRTGPYQETQYF.

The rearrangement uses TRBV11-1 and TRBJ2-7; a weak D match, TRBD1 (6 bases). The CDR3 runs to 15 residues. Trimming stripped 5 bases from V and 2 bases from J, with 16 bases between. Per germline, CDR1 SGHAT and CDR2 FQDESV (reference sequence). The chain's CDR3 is CASSLSSGQTYEQYF. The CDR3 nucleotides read TGTGCCAGCAGCCTTTCCTCGGGACAAACCTACGAGCAGTACTTC.

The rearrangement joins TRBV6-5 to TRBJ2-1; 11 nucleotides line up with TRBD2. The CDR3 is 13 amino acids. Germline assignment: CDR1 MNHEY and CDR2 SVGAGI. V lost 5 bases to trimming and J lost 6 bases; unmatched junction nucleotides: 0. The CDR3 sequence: CASSGTSGNEQFF. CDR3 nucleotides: TGTGCCAGCAGTGGGACTAGCGGCAATGAGCAGTTCTTC.

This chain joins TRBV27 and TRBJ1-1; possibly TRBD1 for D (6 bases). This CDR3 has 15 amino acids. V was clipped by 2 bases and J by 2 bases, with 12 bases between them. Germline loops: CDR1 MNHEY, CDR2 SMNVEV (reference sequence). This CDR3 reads CASSLGWTANTEAFF. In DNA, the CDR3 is TGTGCCAGCAGTTTAGGATGGACAGCCAACACTGAAGCTTTCTTT.

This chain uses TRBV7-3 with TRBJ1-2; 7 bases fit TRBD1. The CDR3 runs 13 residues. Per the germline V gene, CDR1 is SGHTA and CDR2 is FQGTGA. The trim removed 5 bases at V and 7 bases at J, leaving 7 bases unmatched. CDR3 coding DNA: TGTGCCAGCAGCGTCACAGGGGATGTTGGCTACACCTTC. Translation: CASSVTGDVGYTF.

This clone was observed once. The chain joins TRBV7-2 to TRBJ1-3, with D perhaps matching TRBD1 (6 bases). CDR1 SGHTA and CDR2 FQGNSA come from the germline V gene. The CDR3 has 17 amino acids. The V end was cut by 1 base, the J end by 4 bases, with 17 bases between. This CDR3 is CASSLGSLQGSGNTIYF. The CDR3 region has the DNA TGTGCCAGCAGCTTAGGAAGCCTCCAGGGGTCGGGAAACACCATATATTTT.

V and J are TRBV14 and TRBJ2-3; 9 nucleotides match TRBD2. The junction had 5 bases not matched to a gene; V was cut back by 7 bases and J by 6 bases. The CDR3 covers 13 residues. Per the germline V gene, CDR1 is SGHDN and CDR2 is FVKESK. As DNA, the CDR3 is TGTGCCAGCACGCGGGGGGGCCAGGATACGCAGTATTTT. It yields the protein CASTRGGQDTQYF.

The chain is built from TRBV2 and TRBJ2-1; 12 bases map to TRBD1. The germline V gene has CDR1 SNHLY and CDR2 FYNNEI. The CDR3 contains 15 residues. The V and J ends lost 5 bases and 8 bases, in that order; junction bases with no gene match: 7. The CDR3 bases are TGTGCCAGCAGTTCCGGGACAGGGGGCATCGATGAGCAGTTCTTC. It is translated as CASSSGTGGIDEQFF.

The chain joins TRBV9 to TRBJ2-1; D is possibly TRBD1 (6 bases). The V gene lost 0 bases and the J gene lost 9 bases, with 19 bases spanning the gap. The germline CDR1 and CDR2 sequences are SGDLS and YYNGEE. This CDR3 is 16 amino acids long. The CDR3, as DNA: TGTGCCAGCAGCGTAGCCCCAGGGGTGGCGCAACGTGAGCAGTTCTTC. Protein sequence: CASSVAPGVAQREQFF.

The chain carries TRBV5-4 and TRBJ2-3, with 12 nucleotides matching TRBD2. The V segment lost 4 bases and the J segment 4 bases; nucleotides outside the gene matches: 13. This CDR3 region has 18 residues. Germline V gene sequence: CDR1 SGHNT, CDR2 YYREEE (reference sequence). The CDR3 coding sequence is TGTGCCAGCAGCACCGGTCAGACTAGCGGGGGTTTCGCAGATACGCAGTATTTT. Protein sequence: CASSTGQTSGGFADTQYF.

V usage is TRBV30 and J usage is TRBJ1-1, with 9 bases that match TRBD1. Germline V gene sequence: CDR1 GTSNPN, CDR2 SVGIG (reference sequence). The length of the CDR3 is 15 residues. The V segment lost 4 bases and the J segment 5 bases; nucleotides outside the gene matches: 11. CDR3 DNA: TGTGCCTGGAAACCTCTAGGACAGGGGAGGACTGAAGCTTTCTTT. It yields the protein CAWKPLGQGRTEAFF.

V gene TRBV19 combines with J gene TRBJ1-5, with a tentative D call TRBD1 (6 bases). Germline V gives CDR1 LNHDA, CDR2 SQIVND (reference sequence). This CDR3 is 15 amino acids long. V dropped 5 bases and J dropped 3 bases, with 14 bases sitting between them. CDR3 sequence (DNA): TGTGCCAGTAGTTTGGGGGCGGGAGTCAATCAGCCCCAGCATTTT. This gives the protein CASSLGAGVNQPQHF.

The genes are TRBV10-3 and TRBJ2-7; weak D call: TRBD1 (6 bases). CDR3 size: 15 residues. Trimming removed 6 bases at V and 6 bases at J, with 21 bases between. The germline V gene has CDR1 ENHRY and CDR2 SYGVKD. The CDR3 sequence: CAIRDVNRDSGEQYF. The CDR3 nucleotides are TGTGCCATCAGGGATGTCAACAGGGATTCAGGCGAGCAGTACTTC.

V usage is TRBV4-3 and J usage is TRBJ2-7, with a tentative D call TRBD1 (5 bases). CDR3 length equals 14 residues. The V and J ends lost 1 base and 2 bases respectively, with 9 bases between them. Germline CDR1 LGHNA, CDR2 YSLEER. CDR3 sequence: CASSQASGTYEQYF. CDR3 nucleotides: TGCGCCAGCAGCCAAGCCTCAGGGACCTACGAGCAGTACTTC.

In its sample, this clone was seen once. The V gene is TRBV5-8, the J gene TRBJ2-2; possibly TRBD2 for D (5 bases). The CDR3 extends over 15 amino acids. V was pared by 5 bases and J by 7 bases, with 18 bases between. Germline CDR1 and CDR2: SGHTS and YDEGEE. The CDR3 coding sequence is TGTGCCAGCAGGCAAGGACTCCTGTCCGGCGGGGAGCTGTTTTTT. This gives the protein CASRQGLLSGGELFF.

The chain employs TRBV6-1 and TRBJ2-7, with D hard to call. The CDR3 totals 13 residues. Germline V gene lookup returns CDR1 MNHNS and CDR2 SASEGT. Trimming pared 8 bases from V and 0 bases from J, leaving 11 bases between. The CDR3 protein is CASRTGVSYEQYF. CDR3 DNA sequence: TGTGCCAGCCGGACCGGCGTCTCCTACGAGCAGTACTTC.

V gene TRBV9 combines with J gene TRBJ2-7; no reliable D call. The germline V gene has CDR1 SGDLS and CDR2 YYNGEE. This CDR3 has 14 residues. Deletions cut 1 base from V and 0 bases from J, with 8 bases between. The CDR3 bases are TGTGCCAGCAGCGTAATGGAAAGCTCCTACGAGCAGTACTTC. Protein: CASSVMESSYEQYF.

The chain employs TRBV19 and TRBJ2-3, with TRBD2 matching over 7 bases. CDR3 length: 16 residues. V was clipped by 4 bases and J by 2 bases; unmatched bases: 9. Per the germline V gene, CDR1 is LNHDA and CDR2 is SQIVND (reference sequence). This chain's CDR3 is CASSKGSGLFTDTQYF. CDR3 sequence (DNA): TGTGCCAGTAGTAAAGGTAGCGGGTTATTCACAGATACGCAGTATTTT.

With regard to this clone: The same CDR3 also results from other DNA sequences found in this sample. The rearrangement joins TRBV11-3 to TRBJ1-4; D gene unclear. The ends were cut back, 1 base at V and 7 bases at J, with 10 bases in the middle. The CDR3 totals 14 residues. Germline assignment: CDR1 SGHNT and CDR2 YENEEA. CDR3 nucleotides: TGTGCCAGCAGCTTAGGGCGCGAAGGTGAAAAACTGTTTTTT. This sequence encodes CASSLGREGEKLFF.

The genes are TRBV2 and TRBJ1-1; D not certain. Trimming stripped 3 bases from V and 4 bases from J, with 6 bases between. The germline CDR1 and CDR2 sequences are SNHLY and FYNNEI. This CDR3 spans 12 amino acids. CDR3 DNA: TGTGCCAGCAGTGAGCCGAGCACTGAAGCTTTCTTT. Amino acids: CASSEPSTEAFF.

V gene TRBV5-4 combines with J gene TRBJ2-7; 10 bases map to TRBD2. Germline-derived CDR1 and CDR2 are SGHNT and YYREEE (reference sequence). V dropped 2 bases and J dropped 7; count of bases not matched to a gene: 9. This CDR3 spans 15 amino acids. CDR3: CASSLNLAGAGEQYF. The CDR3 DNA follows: TGTGCCAGCAGCTTAAACCTAGCGGGGGCCGGGGAGCAGTACTTC.